The present TCR beta chain was sequenced within a study of T cells in Graves' hyperthyroidism and ophthalmopathy. The table lists this clonotype with many counts. Its antigen is not known. Points from the study as a whole: Most thyroid-expanded clonotypes above 0.001 were also found in blood.

Researchers took RNA transcripts and amplified the TCR beta CDR3 regions from them. HTBI primers were used for first-round RT-PCR of the TCR CDR3. TCRdb itself ran the multiplex PCR reads through MiXCR, one entry per CDR3 protein. This sample has roughly 420,000 distinct CDR3 sequences, with 15% to 17% found just once. The source of this sequence is a woman aged 18-29 years with Graves' hyperthyroidism. The sequencing sample was made of blood.

CDR3 in amino acids: CASSLEGPGLAAYF. CDR3 DNA: TGTGCCAGCAGCTTAGAAGGTCCGGGACTAGCGGCTTACTTC. This sequence joins TRBV7-2 and TRBJ2-5; 11 nucleotides agree with TRBD2. The germline gives CDR1 SGHTA, CDR2 FQGNSA. Trimming cost V 1 base and J 14 bases; bases outside gene matches: 9. The CDR3 has 14 amino acids.